A single sample gave rise to the 15 T cell receptor beta chains below, sequenced in a study of T cell responses to AZD1222 COVID-19 vaccine. Sequencing used immunoSEQ multiplex PCR; TCRdb keeps in-frame clones, though not all of them. Among some 120,000 clones, roughly nine tenths were seen once, and the ten largest hold 7.2%. The material was peripheral blood, obtained on day 0 of AZD1222 vaccination. The source is an adult in good health.

This sequence joins TRBV28 and TRBJ1-1; weak D call: TRBD1 (5 bases). V gave up 7 bases and J gave up 4 bases, with 16 bases separating them. The CDR3 loop spans 14 amino acids. Germline V gene sequence: CDR1 MDHEN, CDR2 SYDVKM. The CDR3 region has the DNA TGTGCCAGCACCCTGGGGGGGGACGCCACTGAAGCTTTCTTT. Its protein product is CASTLGGDATEAFF.

This clone appeared a single time. The chain has TRBV9 and TRBJ2-5; tentatively, D is TRBD1 (6 bases). CDR3 size: 14 residues. Germline V CDR1 and CDR2: SGDLS, YYNGEE. Trimming removed 3 bases at V and 0 bases at J, with 9 bases between. CDR3 loop: CASSARDNQETQYF. The CDR3 region has the DNA TGTGCCAGCAGCGCCCGGGACAACCAAGAGACCCAGTACTTC.

This rearrangement joins TRBV19 to TRBJ2-1; TRBD2 agrees at 9 bases. The CDR3 is 16 residues long. J lost 3 bases, V lost 3 bases, and 6 bases had no gene match. CDR1 and CDR2 (germline): LNHDA, SQIVND (reference sequence). The CDR3 bases are TGTGCCAGTAGTATTCGACTAGCGGAAGGCTACAATGAGCAGTTCTTC. The encoded protein is CASSIRLAEGYNEQFF.

The chain links TRBV11-2 to TRBJ2-3, with 7 positions matching TRBD1. The length of the CDR3 is 16 residues. Losses at the gene ends were 5 bases for V and 0 bases for J; bases not matched to a gene: 8. Germline V gene lookup returns CDR1 SGHAT and CDR2 FQNNGV. The CDR3 nucleotides are TGTGCCAGCAGCAATGGACAGGCCCTCAGCACAGATACGCAGTATTTT. Its protein product is CASSNGQALSTDTQYF.

This clone was seen only once. This sequence joins TRBV19 and TRBJ2-2; D may be TRBD2 (6 bases). Looked up from germline, CDR1 is LNHDA and CDR2 is SQIVND (reference sequence). Trimming took 5 bases from V and 7 from J, leaving 17 bases between them. The CDR3 has 15 amino acids. CDR3 sequence (DNA): TGTGCCAGTAGTTCTACGGGACTCCTGAACGGGGAGCTGTTTTTT. It translates to CASSSTGLLNGELFF. Looking up the rest from reference TRBV19 and TRBJ2-2 gives the full variable domain: DGGITQSPKYLFRKEGQNVTLSCEQNLNHDAMYWYRQDPGQGLRLIYYSQIVNDFQKGDIAEGYSVSREKKESFPLTVTSAQKNPTAFYLCASSSTGLLNGELFFGEGSRLTVL.

This chain links TRBV3-1 (or the pseudogene TRBV3-2) with TRBJ1-4; perhaps TRBD1 as D (6 bases). V was shortened by 4 bases and J by 0 bases, with 9 bases between the two germline ends. This CDR3 spans 15 amino acids. Germline lookup yields CDR1 LGHDT and CDR2 YNNKEL (reference sequence). This CDR3 reads CASSLRQATNEKLFF. CDR3 bases: TGTGCCAGCAGCCTCCGACAGGCAACTAATGAAAAACTGTTTTTT.

This rearrangement joins TRBV5-1 to TRBJ2-5; D gene unclear. The CDR3 sequence is 15 residues long. CDR1 SGHRS and CDR2 YFSETQ come from the germline V gene. V lost 1 base and J lost 0, with 10 bases in between. In DNA form, the CDR3 reads TGCGCCAGCAGCTTGTCAGTAGGATACCAAGAGACCCAGTACTTC. Its translation: CASSLSVGYQETQYF.

This clone appeared once. The chain employs TRBV7-8 and TRBJ1-1, with a weak D call TRBD1 (6 bases). This CDR3 has 16 residues. Germline assignment: CDR1 SGHVS and CDR2 FQNEAQ. Trimming stripped 1 base from V and 3 bases from J, with 15 bases between. The CDR3 region has the DNA TGTGCCAGCAGCTTAGTTGGGGGGGGCAGGTACACTGAAGCTTTCTTT. Encoded protein: CASSLVGGGRYTEAFF.

This chain connects TRBV7-3 to TRBJ1-5; TRBD1 is a possible D gene (6 bases). Trimming shortened V by 5 bases and J by 3 bases, and 20 bases separated the two germline ends. Germline V lookup: CDR1 SGHTA, CDR2 FQGTGA. The CDR3 loop spans 17 amino acids. The CDR3 DNA follows: TGTGCCAGCAGCATATGGGGGCACAGGGACCACAATCAGCCCCAGCATTTT. It codes for CASSIWGHRDHNQPQHF.

This chain uses TRBV5-1 with TRBJ2-2; perhaps TRBD2 as D (5 bases). The germline V and J ends were trimmed by 4 bases and 2 bases, with 18 bases remaining between them. This CDR3 contains 17 residues. CDR1 SGHRS and CDR2 YFSETQ come from the germline V gene. This CDR3 reads CASSQGLRSANTGELFF. The CDR3 DNA reads TGCGCCAGCAGCCAAGGACTGCGGAGCGCCAACACCGGGGAGCTGTTTTTT. Full variable domain (rest looked up from reference TRBV5-1 and TRBJ2-2): KAGVTQTPRYLIKTRGQQVTLSCSPISGHRSVSWYQQTPGQGLQFLFEYFSETQRNKGNFPGRFSGRQFSNSRSEMNVSTLELGDSALYLCASSQGLRSANTGELFFGEGSRLTVL.

This clone came up once. The chain combines TRBV7-2 with TRBJ2-7, with D unresolved. V lost 2 bases and J lost 2, with 7 bases in between. The CDR3 has 13 residues. CDR1 and CDR2 from the germline V gene are SGHTA and FQGNSA. CDR3 amino acids: CASSLYAAYEQYF. The CDR3 bases are TGTGCCAGCAGCTTATATGCCGCCTACGAGCAGTACTTC.

The CDR3 DNA follows: TGTGCCAGCAGCTACGGAACCGGGGGTTATGGCTACACCTTC. This sequence encodes CASSYGTGGYGYTF. V gene TRBV5-4 combines with J gene TRBJ1-2; TRBD1 is a possible D gene (5 bases). V shed 3 bases and J shed 5 bases, with 14 bases lying between them. The CDR3 loop spans 14 amino acids. CDR1 and CDR2 from the germline V gene are SGHNT and YYREEE (reference sequence).

This chain joins TRBV19 and TRBJ2-5; either TRBD1 or TRBD2 may fit D (5 bases each). Looked up from germline, CDR1 is LNHDA and CDR2 is SQIVND (reference sequence). V was shortened by 3 bases and J by 1 base, with 12 bases between the two germline ends. This CDR3 region has 15 residues. Here the CDR3 DNA reads TGTGCCAGTAGTATGGGAGAGGGACCCCAAGAGACCCAGTACTTC. Its translation: CASSMGEGPQETQYF.

The chain uses TRBV2 and TRBJ2-2; D possibly uses TRBD1 or TRBD2 (5 bases each). CDR3 size: 14 residues. CDR1 and CDR2 (germline): SNHLY, FYNNEI. Trimming stripped 7 bases from V and 1 base from J, with 10 bases between. In nucleotides, the CDR3 is TGTGCCAGCAACGGGGCCCTGAACACCGGGGAGCTGTTTTTT. This encodes CASNGALNTGELFF.

V is TRBV6-6 and J is TRBJ1-1, with D unresolved. Trimming shortened V by 6 bases and J by 1 base, and 6 bases separated the two germline ends. The CDR3 length is 12 residues. Germline CDR1 is MNHNY and CDR2 is SVGAGI (reference sequence). Here the CDR3 DNA reads TGTGCCAGCAGGGTTCAGAACACTGAAGCTTTCTTT. Translation gives CASRVQNTEAFF.